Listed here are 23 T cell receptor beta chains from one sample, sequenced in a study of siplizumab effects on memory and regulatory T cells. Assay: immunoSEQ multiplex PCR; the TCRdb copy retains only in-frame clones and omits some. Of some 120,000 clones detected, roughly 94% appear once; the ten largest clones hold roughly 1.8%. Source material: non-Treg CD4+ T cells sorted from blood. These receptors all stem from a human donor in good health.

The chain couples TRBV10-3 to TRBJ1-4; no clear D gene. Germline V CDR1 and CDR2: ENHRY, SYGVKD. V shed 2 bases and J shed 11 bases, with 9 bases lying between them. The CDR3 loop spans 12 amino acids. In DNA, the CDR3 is TGTGCCATCAGTGAGGATTCCAGGAAACTGTTTTTT. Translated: CAISEDSRKLFF.

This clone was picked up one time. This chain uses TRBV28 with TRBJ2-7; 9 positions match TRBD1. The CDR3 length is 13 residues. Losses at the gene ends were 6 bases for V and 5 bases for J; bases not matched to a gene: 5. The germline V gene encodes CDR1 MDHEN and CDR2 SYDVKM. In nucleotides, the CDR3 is TGTGCCAGCAGGGGACAGGGTGGCGACGAGCAGTACTTC. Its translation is CASRGQGGDEQYF.

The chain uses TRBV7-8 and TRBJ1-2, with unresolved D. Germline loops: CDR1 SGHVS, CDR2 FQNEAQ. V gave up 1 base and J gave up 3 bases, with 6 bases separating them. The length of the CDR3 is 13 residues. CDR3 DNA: TGTGCCAGCAGCTTAGATATTGACTATGGCTACACCTTC. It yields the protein CASSLDIDYGYTF.

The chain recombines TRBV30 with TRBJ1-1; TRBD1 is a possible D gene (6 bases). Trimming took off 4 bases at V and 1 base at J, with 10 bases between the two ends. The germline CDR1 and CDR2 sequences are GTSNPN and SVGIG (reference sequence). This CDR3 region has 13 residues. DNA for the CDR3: TGTGCCTGGACGGAACAGGGGAACACTGAAGCTTTCTTT. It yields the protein CAWTEQGNTEAFF.

CDR3: CASSTTSGRALYEQYF. The CDR3 nucleotides are TGTGCCAGCAGTACTACTAGCGGGAGGGCTCTCTACGAGCAGTACTTC. The chain uses TRBV27 and TRBJ2-7; 13 bases are shared with TRBD2. The germline gives CDR1 MNHEY, CDR2 SMNVEV (reference sequence). The CDR3 extends over 16 amino acids. Germline trimming cut 5 bases from V and 3 bases from J; bases unmatched to any gene: 7.

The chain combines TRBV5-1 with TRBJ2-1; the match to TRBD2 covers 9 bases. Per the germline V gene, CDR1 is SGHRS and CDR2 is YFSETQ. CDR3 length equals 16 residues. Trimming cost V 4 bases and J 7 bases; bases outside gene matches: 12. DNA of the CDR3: TGCGCCAGCAGCCTACGAGCGGGGGGTGGTATTAATGAGCAGTTCTTC. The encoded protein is CASSLRAGGGINEQFF.

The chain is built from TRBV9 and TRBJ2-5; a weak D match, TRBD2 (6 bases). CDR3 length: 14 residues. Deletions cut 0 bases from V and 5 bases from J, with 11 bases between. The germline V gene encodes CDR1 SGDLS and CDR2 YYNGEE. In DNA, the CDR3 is TGTGCCAGCAGCGTAGACGGGGGATCTGAGACCCAGTACTTC. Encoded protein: CASSVDGGSETQYF.

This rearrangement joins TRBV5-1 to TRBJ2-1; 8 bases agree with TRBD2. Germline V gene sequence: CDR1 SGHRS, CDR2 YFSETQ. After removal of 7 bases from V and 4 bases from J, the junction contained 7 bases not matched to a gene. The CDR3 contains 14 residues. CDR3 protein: CASFSTSGYNEQFF. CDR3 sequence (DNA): TGCGCCAGCTTCTCAACTAGCGGTTACAATGAGCAGTTCTTC.

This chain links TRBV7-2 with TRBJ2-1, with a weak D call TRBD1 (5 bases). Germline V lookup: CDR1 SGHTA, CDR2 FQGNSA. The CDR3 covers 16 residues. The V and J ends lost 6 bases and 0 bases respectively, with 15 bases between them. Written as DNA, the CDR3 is TGTGCCAGCAGACAGGACCGACAGAGCTCCTACAATGAGCAGTTCTTC. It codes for CASRQDRQSSYNEQFF.

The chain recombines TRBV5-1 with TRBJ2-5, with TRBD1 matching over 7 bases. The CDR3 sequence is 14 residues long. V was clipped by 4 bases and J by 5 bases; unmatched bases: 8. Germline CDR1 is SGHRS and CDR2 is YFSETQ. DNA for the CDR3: TGCGCCAGCAGCAAAACAGGGGATAGGGAGACCCAGTACTTC. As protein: CASSKTGDRETQYF.

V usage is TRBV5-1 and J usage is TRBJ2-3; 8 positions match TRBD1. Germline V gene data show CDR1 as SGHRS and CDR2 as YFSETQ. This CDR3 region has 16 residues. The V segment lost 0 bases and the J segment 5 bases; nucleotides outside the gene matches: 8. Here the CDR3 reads CASSLGSGGSGDTQYF. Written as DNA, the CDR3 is TGCGCCAGCAGCTTGGGCTCAGGGGGCTCAGGAGATACGCAGTATTTT.

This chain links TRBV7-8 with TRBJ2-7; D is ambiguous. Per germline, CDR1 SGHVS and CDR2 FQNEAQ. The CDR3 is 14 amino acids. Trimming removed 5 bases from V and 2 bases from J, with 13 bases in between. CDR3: CASSPRRATYEQYF. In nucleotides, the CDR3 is TGTGCCAGCAGCCCTCGCCGGGCCACCTACGAGCAGTACTTC.

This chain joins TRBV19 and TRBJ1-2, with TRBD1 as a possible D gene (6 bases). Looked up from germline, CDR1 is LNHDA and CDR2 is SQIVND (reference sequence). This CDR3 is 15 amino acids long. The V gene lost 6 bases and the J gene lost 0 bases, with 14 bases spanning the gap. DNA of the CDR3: TGTGCCAGTAGGCCGGACAGTCTAGCTAACTATGGCTACACCTTC. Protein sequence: CASRPDSLANYGYTF.

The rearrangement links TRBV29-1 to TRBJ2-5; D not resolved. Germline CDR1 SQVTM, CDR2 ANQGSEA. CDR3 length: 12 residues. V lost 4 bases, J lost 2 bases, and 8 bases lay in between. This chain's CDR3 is CSVAREQETQYF. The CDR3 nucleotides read TGCAGCGTTGCAAGAGAGCAAGAGACCCAGTACTTC.

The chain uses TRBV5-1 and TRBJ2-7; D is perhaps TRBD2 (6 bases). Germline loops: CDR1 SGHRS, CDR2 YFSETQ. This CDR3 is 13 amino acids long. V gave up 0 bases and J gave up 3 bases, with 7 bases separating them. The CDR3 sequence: CASSLDSGYEQYF. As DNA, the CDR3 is TGCGCCAGCAGCTTGGATAGCGGCTACGAGCAGTACTTC.

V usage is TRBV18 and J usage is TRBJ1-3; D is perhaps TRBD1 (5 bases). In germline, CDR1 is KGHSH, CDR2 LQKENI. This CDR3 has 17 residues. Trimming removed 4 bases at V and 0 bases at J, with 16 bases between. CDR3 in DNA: TGTGCCAGCTCACAAGCCCCGGGACGGAGCTCTGGAAACACCATATATTTT. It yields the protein CASSQAPGRSSGNTIYF.

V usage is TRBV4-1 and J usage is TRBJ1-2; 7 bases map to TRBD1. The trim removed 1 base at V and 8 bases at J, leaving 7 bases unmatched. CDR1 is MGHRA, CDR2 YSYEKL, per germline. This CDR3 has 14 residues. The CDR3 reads CASSQVTGVLGYTF. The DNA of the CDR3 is TGCGCCAGCAGCCAAGTTACAGGGGTTCTGGGCTACACCTTC.

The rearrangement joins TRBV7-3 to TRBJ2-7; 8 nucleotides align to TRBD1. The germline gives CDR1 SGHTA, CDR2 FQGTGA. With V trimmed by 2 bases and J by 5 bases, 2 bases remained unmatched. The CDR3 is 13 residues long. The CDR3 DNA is TGTGCCAGCAGCTTATCAGGGGGCGACGAGCAGTACTTC. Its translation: CASSLSGGDEQYF.

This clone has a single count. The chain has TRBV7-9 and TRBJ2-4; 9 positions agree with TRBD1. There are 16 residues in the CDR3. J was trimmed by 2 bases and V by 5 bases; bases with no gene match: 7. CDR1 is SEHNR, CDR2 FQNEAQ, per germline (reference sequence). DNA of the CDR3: TGTGCCAGCAGCCTAAGCGGACAGGGGACCAAAAACATTCAGTACTTC. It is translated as CASSLSGQGTKNIQYF.

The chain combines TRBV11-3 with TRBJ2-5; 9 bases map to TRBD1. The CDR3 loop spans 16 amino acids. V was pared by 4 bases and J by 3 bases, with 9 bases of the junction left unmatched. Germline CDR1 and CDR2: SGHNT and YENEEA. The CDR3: CASSSWTGAGEETQYF. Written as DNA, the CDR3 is TGTGCCAGCAGCTCGTGGACAGGGGCGGGAGAAGAGACCCAGTACTTC.

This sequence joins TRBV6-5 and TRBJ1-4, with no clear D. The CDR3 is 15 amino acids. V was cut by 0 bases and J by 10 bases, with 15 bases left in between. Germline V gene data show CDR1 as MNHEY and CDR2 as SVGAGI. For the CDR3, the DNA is TGTGCCAGCAGTTACTCGGCCCGACTACGAGGAAAACTGTTTTTT. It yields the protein CASSYSARLRGKLFF.

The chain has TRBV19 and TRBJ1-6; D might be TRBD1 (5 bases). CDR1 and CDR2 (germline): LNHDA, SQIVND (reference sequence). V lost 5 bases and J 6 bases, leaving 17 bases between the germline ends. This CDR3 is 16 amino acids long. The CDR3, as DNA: TGTGCCAGTAGTTCTCCCCCAGGGCTTGGTAATTCACCCCTCCACTTT. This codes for CASSSPPGLGNSPLHF.

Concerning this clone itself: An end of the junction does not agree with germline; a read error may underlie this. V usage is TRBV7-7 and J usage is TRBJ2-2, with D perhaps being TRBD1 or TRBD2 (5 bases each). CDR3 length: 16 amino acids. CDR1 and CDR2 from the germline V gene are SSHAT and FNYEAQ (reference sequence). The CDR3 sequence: CASSRGRGGGTGELFF. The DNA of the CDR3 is TGTGCTAGCAGCCGAGGACGGGGCGGAGGCACCGGGGAGCTGTTTTTT.